The T cell receptor (beta chain) described here comes from a study of blood T cell repertoires in COVID-19. This CDR3 spans 15 amino acids. Trimming stripped 0 bases from V and 5 bases from J, with 13 bases between. Germline V gene data show CDR1 as LNHDA and CDR2 as SQIVND (reference sequence). Here immunoSEQ multiplex PCR was the method, and the copy in TCRdb shows in-frame clones only, minus some. This table has more than 200,000 clones, about 89% appearing once. Material for sequencing was PBMCs or T cells enriched from blood (not recorded which). The receptor was isolated from a woman in her twenties or thirties who had recovered from COVID-19. The V and J genes are TRBV19 and TRBJ1-1, with a weak D call TRBD1 (5 bases). The CDR3 DNA sequence: TGTGCCAGTAGTATAGATTCAAGGGGTTGGACTGAAGCTTTCTTT. Encoded protein: CASSIDSRGWTEAFF.